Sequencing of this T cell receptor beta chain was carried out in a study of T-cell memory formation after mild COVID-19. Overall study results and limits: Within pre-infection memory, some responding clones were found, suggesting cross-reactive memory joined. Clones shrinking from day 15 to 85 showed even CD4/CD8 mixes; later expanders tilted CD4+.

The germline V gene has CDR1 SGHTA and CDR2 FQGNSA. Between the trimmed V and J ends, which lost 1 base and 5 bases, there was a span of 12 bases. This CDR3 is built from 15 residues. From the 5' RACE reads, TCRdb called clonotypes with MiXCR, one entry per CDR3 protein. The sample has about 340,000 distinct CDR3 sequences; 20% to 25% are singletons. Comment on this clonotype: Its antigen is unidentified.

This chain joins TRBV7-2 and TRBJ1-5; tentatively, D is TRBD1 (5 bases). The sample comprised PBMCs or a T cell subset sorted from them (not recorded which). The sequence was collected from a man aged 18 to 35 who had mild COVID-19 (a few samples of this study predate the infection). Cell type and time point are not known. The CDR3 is CASSLEAGMHQPQHF. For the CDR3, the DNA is TGTGCCAGCAGCTTAGAGGCAGGGATGCATCAGCCCCAGCATTTT.